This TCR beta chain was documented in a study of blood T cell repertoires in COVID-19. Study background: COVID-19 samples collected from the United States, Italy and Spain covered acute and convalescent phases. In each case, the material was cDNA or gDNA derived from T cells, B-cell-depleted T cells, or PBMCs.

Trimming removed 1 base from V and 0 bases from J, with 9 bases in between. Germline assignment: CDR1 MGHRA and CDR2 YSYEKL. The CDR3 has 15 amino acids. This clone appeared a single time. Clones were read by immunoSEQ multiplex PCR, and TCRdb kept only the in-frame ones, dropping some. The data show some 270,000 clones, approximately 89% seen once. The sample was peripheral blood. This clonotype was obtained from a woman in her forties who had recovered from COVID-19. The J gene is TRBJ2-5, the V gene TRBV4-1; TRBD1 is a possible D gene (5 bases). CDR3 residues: CASSQVVGDQETQYF. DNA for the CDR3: TGCGCCAGCAGCCAAGTCGTAGGGGACCAAGAGACCCAGTACTTC.